What follows is one T cell receptor (beta chain) and its context. Samples underwent the assay at deep level. The quantity of DNA used in unsorted PBMC replicate PCRs was 300 ng, corresponding to 25,000 to 35,000 T cell genomes. Ten immunoSEQ deep assay plates were used to sequence the DNA of unsorted PBMCs. The assay was immunoSEQ multiplex PCR, and TCRdb's table has in-frame clones only and misses some. The data contain about 480,000 clones, approximately 79% of them singletons. Those who donated were healthy HIV-negative adults, with no recent acute infections or vaccinations reported. The data derive from a study of shared clonotypes between healthy human individuals. The V end lost 4 bases, the J end lost 2 bases, and 19 bases lay between the germline ends. The CDR3 has 17 residues.

The sequenced material came from PBMCs. V is TRBV23-1 and J is TRBJ2-3, with D maybe TRBD1 (6 bases). TRBV23-1 carries the ORF label, with uncertain function. The origin of this receptor is a woman aged 40 to 50 in good health. Some clones in this sample may be carry-over from other donors' samples. Here the CDR3 reads CASSRVRQGPSTDTQYF. The CDR3 region has the DNA TGCGCCAGCAGTCGCGTCCGGCAGGGGCCGTCCACAGATACGCAGTATTTT.